The entry that follows covers one TCR beta chain sequence. Its antigen remains unknown. The entry originates in a study of beta chain features in type 1 diabetes. Trimming at V came to 2 bases and at J to 6 bases, leaving 5 bases not matched to a gene. Per germline, CDR1 SQVTM and CDR2 ANQGSEA. CDR3 size: 14 residues. Study outcomes and limitations: Shorter TCRB CDR3s, moderately but significantly so, marked every one of the four CD4+ subsets in Type 1 diabetes patients.

TCRB transcripts that were expressed got sequenced, as all of the isolated RNA had been reverse transcribed. TCRdb's copy holds only in-frame clones and misses some; the assay was immunoSEQ multiplex PCR. Of about 180,000 clones in the sample, about 13% were seen once. Sequencing was performed on central memory CD4+ T cells from blood. The rearrangement joins TRBV29-1 to TRBJ1-2; 11 bases align to TRBD1. This clonotype was sampled from a woman aged 18-30 years in good health. The CDR3 DNA sequence: TGCAGCGTTGAATTGCGGGACAGGGGGAATGGCTACACCTTC. The encoded protein is CSVELRDRGNGYTF.